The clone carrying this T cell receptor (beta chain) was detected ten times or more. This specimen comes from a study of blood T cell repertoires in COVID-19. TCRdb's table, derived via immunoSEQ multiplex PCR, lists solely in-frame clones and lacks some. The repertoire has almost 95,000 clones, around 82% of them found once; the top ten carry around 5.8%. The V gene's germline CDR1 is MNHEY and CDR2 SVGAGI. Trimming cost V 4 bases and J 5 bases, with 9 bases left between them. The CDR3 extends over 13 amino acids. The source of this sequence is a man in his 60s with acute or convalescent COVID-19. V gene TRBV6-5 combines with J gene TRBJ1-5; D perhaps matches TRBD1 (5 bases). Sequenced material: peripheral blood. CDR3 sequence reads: CASSSTAYQPQHF. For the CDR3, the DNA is TGTGCCAGCAGTTCGACAGCGTATCAGCCCCAGCATTTT.